This TCR beta chain was found in a study of early T cells in non-severe SARS-CoV-2 infection. Overall study context: Unsorted whole blood bulk RNA was sequenced, with unpaired chains. Study observations and caveats: Matching against VDJdb likely underestimated virus-specific expansions, favoring anti-spike CD8.

This clonotype was observed many times. Its antigen is not identified. The TCR library protocol was used to attach unique molecular identifiers. These identifiers were attached to individual cDNA molecules. TCRdb passed the 5' RACE reads through MiXCR, listing each CDR3 protein once. This sample has tens of thousands of distinct CDR3 sequences, with around 6.6% found just once. This specimen was whole blood, taken at baseline. The TCR originated in an adult who was a healthcare worker with PCR-confirmed SARS-CoV-2 infection or an uninfected control (not recorded which).

Here the CDR3 DNA reads TGCAGCGTTGGTACGGGACTGATTGAAGCTTTCTTT. It is translated as CSVGTGLIEAFF. The V and J genes are TRBV29-1 and TRBJ1-1; maybe TRBD1 (5 bases). V was trimmed by 4 bases and J by 7 bases, leaving 13 bases between them. This CDR3 has 12 residues. Germline V gene sequence: CDR1 SQVTM, CDR2 ANQGSEA.